This T cell receptor beta chain was profiled in a study of T cells in Graves' hyperthyroidism and ophthalmopathy. V dropped 2 bases and J dropped 10 bases, with 15 bases sitting between them. The CDR3 is 13 residues long. In germline, CDR1 is SQVTM, CDR2 ANQGSEA. This clonotype was seen a handful of times. Its antigen is currently unknown. Regions amplified from RNA transcripts were the TCR beta CDR3 regions. Using the HTBI primer set, a first-round RT-PCR was run on the TCR CDR3. Each CDR3 protein is one row after TCRdb ran MiXCR on the multiplex PCR reads. The repertoire includes around 500,000 distinct CDR3 sequences, 13% to 15% of them detected once, and less than 20% sits in the top ten. Study results and limitations: In simple terms, a model built on 13 V-J features told ophthalmopathy apart from stable hyperthyroidism. Most thyroid clonotypes with frequency above 0.001 were detected in blood.

This TCR derives from a woman between 18 and 29 years old with Graves' hyperthyroidism. What was sequenced was blood. This sequence joins TRBV29-1 and TRBJ2-1, with a tentative D call TRBD2 (5 bases). The CDR3 here is CSVETRPASEQFF. The CDR3 DNA reads as TGCAGCGTTGAAACTAGACCGGCCTCGGAGCAGTTCTTC.